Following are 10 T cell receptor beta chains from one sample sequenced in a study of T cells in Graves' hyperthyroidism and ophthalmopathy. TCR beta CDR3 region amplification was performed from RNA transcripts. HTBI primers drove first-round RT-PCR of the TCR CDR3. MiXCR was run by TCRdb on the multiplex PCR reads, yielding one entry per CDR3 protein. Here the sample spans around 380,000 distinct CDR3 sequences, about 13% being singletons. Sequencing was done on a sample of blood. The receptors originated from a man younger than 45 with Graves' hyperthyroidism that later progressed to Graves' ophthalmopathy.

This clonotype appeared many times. CDR3 nucleotides: TGCGCCAGCAGCTCAACAGGGGTCATGAACACTGAAGCTTTCTTT. This translates into CASSSTGVMNTEAFF. The chain has TRBV5-1 and TRBJ1-1; 7 bases map to TRBD1. The CDR3 is 15 amino acids. Trimming removed 3 bases from V and 0 bases from J; junction bases left unmatched: 5. Germline V gene lookup returns CDR1 SGHRS and CDR2 YFSETQ. Drawing the rest from reference TRBV5-1 and TRBJ1-1, the complete variable domain is KAGVTQTPRYLIKTRGQQVTLSCSPISGHRSVSWYQQTPGQGLQFLFEYFSETQRNKGNFPGRFSGRQFSNSRSEMNVSTLELGDSALYLCASSSTGVMNTEAFFGQGTRLTVV.

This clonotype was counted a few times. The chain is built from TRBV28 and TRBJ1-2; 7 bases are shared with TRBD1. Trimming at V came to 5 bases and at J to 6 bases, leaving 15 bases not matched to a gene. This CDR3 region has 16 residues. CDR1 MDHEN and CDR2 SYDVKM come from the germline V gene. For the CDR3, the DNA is TGTGCCAGCAGTCGAACAGGGGCCCCGCCCGAGGATGGCTACACCTTC. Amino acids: CASSRTGAPPEDGYTF.

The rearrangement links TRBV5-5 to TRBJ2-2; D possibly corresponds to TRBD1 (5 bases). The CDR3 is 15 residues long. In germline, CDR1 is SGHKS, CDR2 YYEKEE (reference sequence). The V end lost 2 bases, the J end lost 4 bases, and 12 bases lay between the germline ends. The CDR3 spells CASSLAGLGTGELFF. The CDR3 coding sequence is TGTGCCAGCAGCTTAGCAGGGCTTGGCACCGGGGAGCTGTTTTTT.

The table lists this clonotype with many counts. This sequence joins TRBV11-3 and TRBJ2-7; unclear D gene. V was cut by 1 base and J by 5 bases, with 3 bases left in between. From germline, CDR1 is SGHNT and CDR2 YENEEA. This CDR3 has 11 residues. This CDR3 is CASSLGNEQYF. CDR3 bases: TGTGCCAGCAGCTTAGGTAACGAGCAGTACTTC.

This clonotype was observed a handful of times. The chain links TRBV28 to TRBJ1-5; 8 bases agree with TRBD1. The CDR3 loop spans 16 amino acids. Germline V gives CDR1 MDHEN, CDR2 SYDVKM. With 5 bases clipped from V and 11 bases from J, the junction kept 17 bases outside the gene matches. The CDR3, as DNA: TGTGCCAGCAGTGGTACCGACAGGGGCCTCCCCATGGCCCAGCATTTT. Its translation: CASSGTDRGLPMAQHF.

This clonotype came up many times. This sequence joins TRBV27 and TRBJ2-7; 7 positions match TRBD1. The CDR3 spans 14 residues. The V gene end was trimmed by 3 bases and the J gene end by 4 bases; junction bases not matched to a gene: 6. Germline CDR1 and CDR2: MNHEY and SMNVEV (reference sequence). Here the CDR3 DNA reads TGTGCCAGCAGTTTTACAGGGGTGGGGTACGAGCAGTACTTC. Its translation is CASSFTGVGYEQYF.

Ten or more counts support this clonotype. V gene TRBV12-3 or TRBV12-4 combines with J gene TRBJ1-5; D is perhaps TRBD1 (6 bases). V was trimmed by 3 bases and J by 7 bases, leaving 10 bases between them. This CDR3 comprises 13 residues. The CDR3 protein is CASSFRRGQPQHF. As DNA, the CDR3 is TGTGCCAGCAGTTTCCGAAGGGGGCAGCCCCAGCATTTT.

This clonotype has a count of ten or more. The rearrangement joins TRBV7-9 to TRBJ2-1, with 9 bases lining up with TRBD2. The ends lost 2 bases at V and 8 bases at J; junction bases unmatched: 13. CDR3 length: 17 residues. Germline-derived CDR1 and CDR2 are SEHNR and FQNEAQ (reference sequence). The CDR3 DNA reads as TGTGCCAGCAGCTTAACGAGCGGGGGGCTATTTTTCCATGAGCAGTTCTTC. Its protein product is CASSLTSGGLFFHEQFF.

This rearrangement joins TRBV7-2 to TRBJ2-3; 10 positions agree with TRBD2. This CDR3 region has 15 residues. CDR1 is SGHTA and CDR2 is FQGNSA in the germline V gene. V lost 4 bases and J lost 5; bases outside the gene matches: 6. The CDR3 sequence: CASSSTSGVLDTQYF. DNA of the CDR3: TGTGCCAGCAGCTCTACTAGCGGGGTTTTAGATACGCAGTATTTT.

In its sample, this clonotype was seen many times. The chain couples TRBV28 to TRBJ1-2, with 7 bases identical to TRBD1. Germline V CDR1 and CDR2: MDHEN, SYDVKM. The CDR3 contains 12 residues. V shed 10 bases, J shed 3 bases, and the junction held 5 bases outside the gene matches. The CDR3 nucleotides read TGTGCCATCGACAGGGCCCACTATGGCTACACCTTC. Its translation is CAIDRAHYGYTF.